Listed below are T cell receptor beta chains from one sample, sequenced in a study of blood T cell repertoires in COVID-19. Measured with immunoSEQ multiplex PCR; TCRdb has only the in-frame clones, and not every one. The table includes about 380,000 clones, 81% detected once. Sample: peripheral blood. Receptor source: a human donor with acute or convalescent COVID-19. The donor label of this sample is uncertain. CDR3s include the opening cysteine and the closing phenylalanine or tryptophan. Each record gives: CDR3 DNA, CDR3 protein, V gene, J gene, clone size, D gene. D genes are given only for firm matches. The size of a clone is reported for some rows only, either as once, few or many, or as a class for expanded clones.

DNA: TGTGCCAGCAGCCAGCCGGGACAGGGAAACACCATATATTTT
CDR3: CASSQPGQGNTIYF
V: TRBV3-1/TRBV3-2
J: TRBJ1-3
size: -
D: TRBD1

DNA: TGTGCCAGCAGCCACTTAACAGGGTATGGCTACACCTTC
CDR3: CASSHLTGYGYTF
V: TRBV14
J: TRBJ1-2
size: -
D: -

DNA: TGTGCCAGCAGCGGGGGAGGGACGGGGGACTACGAGCAGTACTTC
CDR3: CASSGGGTGDYEQYF
V: TRBV6-5
J: TRBJ2-7
size: -
D: TRBD2

DNA: TGCGCCAGCAGACTTGGCGGGAGCGCCTCCTACGAGCAGTACTTC
CDR3: CASRLGGSASYEQYF
V: TRBV5-1
J: TRBJ2-7
size: -
D: TRBD2

DNA: TGTGCCAGCAGCCTGGAGTATCCTAACACCGGGGAGCTGTTTTTT
CDR3: CASSLEYPNTGELFF
V: TRBV7-9
J: TRBJ2-2
size: many
D: -

DNA: TGTGCCAGCAGTGGAGACAGGGCCCCTAATGAAAAACTGTTTTTT
CDR3: CASSGDRAPNEKLFF
V: TRBV2
J: TRBJ1-4
size: -
D: TRBD1

DNA: TGTGCCAGCAGCAGAACGGGGGGAACGGGTGAGCAGTTCTTC
CDR3: CASSRTGGTGEQFF
V: TRBV7-6
J: TRBJ2-1
size: few
D: TRBD2

DNA: TGTGCCAGCAGTTTTGGGGAGAACAATGAGCAGTTCTTC
CDR3: CASSFGENNEQFF
V: TRBV12-3/TRBV12-4
J: TRBJ2-1
size: once
D: -

DNA: TGTGCCAGCAGCTCCCAGAATTATGGCTACACCTTC
CDR3: CASSSQNYGYTF
V: TRBV11-2
J: TRBJ1-2
size: -
D: -

DNA: TGTGCCAGCAGTTTATTACACGATTCACCCCTCCACTTT
CDR3: CASSLLHDSPLHF
V: TRBV28
J: TRBJ1-6
size: -
D: -

DNA: TGTGCCAGCAGCTACTCTAGCGGCTCCTACGAGCAGTACTTC
CDR3: CASSYSSGSYEQYF
V: TRBV7-2
J: TRBJ2-7
size: -
D: TRBD2

DNA: TGTGCCAGTAGTAGGGGGTCAAGCGGGACTGAGACCCAGTACTTC
CDR3: CASSRGSSGTETQYF
V: TRBV19
J: TRBJ2-5
size: -
D: TRBD2

DNA: TGTGCCAGCAGCTTAGGACTAGCGGGGAACACCGGGGAGCTGTTTTTT
CDR3: CASSLGLAGNTGELFF
V: TRBV11-3
J: TRBJ2-2
size: -
D: TRBD2

DNA: TGTGCCAGCAGCTTAAAGAGGAACGGTGGGGCTTTCTTT
CDR3: CASSLKRNGGAFF
V: TRBV7-8
J: TRBJ1-1
size: -
D: -

DNA: TGTGCCAGCAGTTATATGGAGAAACTGTTTTTT
CDR3: CASSYMEKLFF
V: TRBV6-5
J: TRBJ1-4
size: -
D: -

DNA: TGTGCCAGCAGCGTAGTGGGCATAAACCAGGACGGGGAGCTGTTTTTT
CDR3: CASSVVGINQDGELFF
V: TRBV9
J: TRBJ2-2
size: -
D: -

DNA: TGTGCCAGCAGCCCTAATCGGCGGGGGGGCCTCCGATGGAACACTGAAGCTTTCTTT
CDR3: CASSPNRRGGLRWNTEAFF
V: TRBV11-2
J: TRBJ1-1
size: -
D: -

DNA: TGTGCCTGGAGTGTCGACAGTAACACTGAAGCTTTCTTT
CDR3: CAWSVDSNTEAFF
V: TRBV30
J: TRBJ1-1
size: -
D: -

DNA: TGTGCCAGCAGGCGTTCGCGGGCGAACACTGAAGCTTTCTTT
CDR3: CASRRSRANTEAFF
V: TRBV6-5
J: TRBJ1-1
size: -
D: -

DNA: TGCGCCAGCAGAATAGGGGGCGGTCACACTGAAGCTTTCTTT
CDR3: CASRIGGGHTEAFF
V: TRBV10-2
J: TRBJ1-1
size: -
D: TRBD1

DNA: TGTGCCAGTACCTCCGGGACATCCGGTCGTCAGCCCCAGCATTTT
CDR3: CASTSGTSGRQPQHF
V: TRBV19
J: TRBJ1-5
size: -
D: -

DNA: TGTGCCAGCAGTGAAGGGGAGTGGGACTACAATGAGCAGTTCTTC
CDR3: CASSEGEWDYNEQFF
V: TRBV2
J: TRBJ2-1
size: -
D: -

DNA: TGTGCCAGTAGTGACAGACCGAACACTGAAGCTTTCTTT
CDR3: CASSDRPNTEAFF
V: TRBV19
J: TRBJ1-1
size: -
D: -

DNA: TGTGCCAGCTCGGCGTCAGGGGGGCCAGACCAGCCCCAGCATTTT
CDR3: CASSASGGPDQPQHF
V: TRBV27
J: TRBJ1-5
size: many
D: TRBD1

DNA: TGTGCCAGCAGCGCCCTTACGGGACAAGGGTTTTTTAATGAAAAACTGTTTTTT
CDR3: CASSALTGQGFFNEKLFF
V: TRBV5-6
J: TRBJ1-4
size: -
D: -

DNA: TGTGCCAGCAGTTCCCCGACGACAAGTAATTCACCCCTCCACTTT
CDR3: CASSSPTTSNSPLHF
V: TRBV28
J: TRBJ1-6
size: few
D: -

DNA: TGCGCCAGCAGTGAGACTAGCGGGAGCGATGAGCAGTTCTTC
CDR3: CASSETSGSDEQFF
V: TRBV10-1
J: TRBJ2-1
size: -
D: TRBD2

DNA: TGTGCCAGCAGTGGGACTAGCGGGCTTATAACTCCCTACGAGCAGTACTTC
CDR3: CASSGTSGLITPYEQYF
V: TRBV28
J: TRBJ2-7
size: -
D: TRBD2

DNA: TGTGCCGGCAGTTTCTCCCCCAATCAGCCCCAGCATTTT
CDR3: CAGSFSPNQPQHF
V: TRBV30
J: TRBJ1-5
size: -
D: -

DNA: TGTGCCAGCTCACCAACAGGGGCAGTCCAACCCTATAATTCACCCCTCCACTTT
CDR3: CASSPTGAVQPYNSPLHF
V: TRBV18
J: TRBJ1-6
size: -
D: TRBD1

DNA: TGTGCCAGCAGCGTAGTCCCTACTGTCACAGATACGCAGTATTTT
CDR3: CASSVVPTVTDTQYF
V: TRBV9
J: TRBJ2-3
size: -
D: -

DNA: TGCGCCAGCAGCTTAGGAATCGACTATGAGCAGTTCTTC
CDR3: CASSLGIDYEQFF
V: TRBV5-1
J: TRBJ2-1
size: -
D: -

DNA: TGTGCCAGCAGCCAAGTCCGACAGCTGAACACTGAAGCTTTCTTT
CDR3: CASSQVRQLNTEAFF
V: TRBV3-1/TRBV3-2
J: TRBJ1-1
size: -
D: -

DNA: TGTGCCAGCAGCTTAGTAGAGGAAGCTTTCTTT
CDR3: CASSLVEEAFF
V: TRBV7-9
J: TRBJ1-1
size: -
D: -

DNA: TGTGCCAGCATACTTTCCTCCGGGACAGGGGCTTACGAGCAGTACTTC
CDR3: CASILSSGTGAYEQYF
V: TRBV7-2
J: TRBJ2-7
size: -
D: TRBD1

DNA: TGCGCCAGCAGCTTGAGGGAGACAGGGGGCAGGACTGAAGCTTTCTTT
CDR3: CASSLRETGGRTEAFF
V: TRBV5-1
J: TRBJ1-1
size: -
D: TRBD1

DNA: TGCAGCGTTTACAGGGACACTGAAGCTTTCTTT
CDR3: CSVYRDTEAFF
V: TRBV29-1
J: TRBJ1-1
size: once
D: -

DNA: TGTGCCAGCAGCTTAGGTGAGGGAAAGAATGAAGCTTTCTTT
CDR3: CASSLGEGKNEAFF
V: TRBV11-3
J: TRBJ1-1
size: -
D: -

DNA: TGTGCCAGTAGTCGATACAGGGAAAGTTCACCCCTCCACTTT
CDR3: CASSRYRESSPLHF
V: TRBV19
J: TRBJ1-6
size: -
D: -

DNA: TGTGCCTGGAGTGAGACTCCGTATGGCTACACCTTC
CDR3: CAWSETPYGYTF
V: TRBV30
J: TRBJ1-2
size: once
D: -

DNA: TGTGCCAGCAGGTTGGAAGGGGGGGGGTTCACAGATACGCAGTATTTT
CDR3: CASRLEGGGFTDTQYF
V: TRBV7-8
J: TRBJ2-3
size: once
D: -

DNA: TGTGCCAGCAGCCAACACAGGGAGGGGATAGACACGCAGTATTTT
CDR3: CASSQHREGIDTQYF
V: TRBV14
J: TRBJ2-3
size: -
D: -

DNA: TGTGCCAGCAGTCCCACCCGACAGGGTGGCTACACCTTC
CDR3: CASSPTRQGGYTF
V: TRBV27
J: TRBJ1-2
size: few
D: TRBD1

DNA: TGTGCCAGCAGTACTGACTATGGCTACACCTTC
CDR3: CASSTDYGYTF
V: TRBV2
J: TRBJ1-2
size: -
D: -

DNA: TGTGCCAGCCCCGGGACAACTAACTATGGCTACACCTTC
CDR3: CASPGTTNYGYTF
V: TRBV21-1
J: TRBJ1-2
size: once
D: -